Following are 29 T cell receptor beta chains from one sample sequenced in a study of blood T cell repertoires in COVID-19. The assay was immunoSEQ multiplex PCR, and TCRdb's table has in-frame clones only and misses some. The table has nearly 300,000 clones, around 92% seen once. Sequenced input: PBMCs or T cells enriched from blood (not recorded which). Receptors originate from a woman in her forties or fifties who had been exposed to COVID-19.

The rearrangement uses TRBV30 and TRBJ1-2; 10 bases map to TRBD1. The CDR3 is 17 amino acids. The J segment lost 3 bases and the V segment lost 2 bases, leaving 12 bases of the junction unmatched. CDR1 and CDR2 (germline): GTSNPN, SVGIG (reference sequence). CDR3 sequence reads: CAWSPRTGGFAHYGYTF. CDR3 bases: TGTGCCTGGAGTCCAAGGACAGGGGGTTTTGCCCACTATGGCTACACCTTC.

The J gene is TRBJ1-3, the V gene TRBV6-5, with TRBD1 matching over 8 bases. CDR1 and CDR2 from the germline V gene are MNHEY and SVGAGI. The CDR3 has 16 residues. After removal of 3 bases from V and 2 bases from J, the junction contained 6 bases not matched to a gene. The CDR3 DNA reads TGTGCCAGCAGTTATACCGGGACAGGTGCTGGAAACACCATATATTTT. Amino acid sequence: CASSYTGTGAGNTIYF.

This clone has a single count. This rearrangement joins TRBV7-9 to TRBJ1-5; D is undetermined. The V gene's germline CDR1 is SEHNR and CDR2 FQNEAQ (reference sequence). With 6 bases removed from V and 7 bases from J, the gap between germline ends came to 13 bases. This CDR3 contains 13 residues. In DNA, the CDR3 is TGTGCCAGCAGTCGGGGAAATGACCAGCCCCAGCATTTT. It encodes CASSRGNDQPQHF. The whole variable domain, remainder taken from reference TRBV7-9 and TRBJ1-5, is DTGVSQNPRHKITKRGQNVTFRCDPISEHNRLYWYRQTLGQGPEFLTYFQNEAQLEKSRLLSDRFSAERPKGSFSTLEIQRTEQGDSAMYLCASSRGNDQPQHFGDGTRLSIL.

This clone was counted once. V usage is TRBV6-5 and J usage is TRBJ2-3; D might be TRBD2 (5 bases). V was cut by 6 bases and J by 3 bases, with 16 bases left in between. The CDR3 has 15 amino acids. The germline gives CDR1 MNHEY, CDR2 SVGAGI. The DNA of the CDR3 is TGTGCCAGCAGAGGCGGAGCGGTCGGAACAGATACGCAGTATTTT. This translates into CASRGGAVGTDTQYF.

The rearrangement links TRBV28 to TRBJ1-6, with D perhaps matching TRBD1 (5 bases). V shed 3 bases and J shed 7 bases, with 10 bases lying between them. Germline V gene data show CDR1 as MDHEN and CDR2 as SYDVKM. This CDR3 is built from 14 residues. DNA of the CDR3: TGTGCCAGCAGTTTGACGGGGGGGAATTCACCCCTCCACTTT. Translated, it gives CASSLTGGNSPLHF.

The chain combines TRBV28 with TRBJ1-2; D remains ambiguous. The CDR3 runs 14 residues. Germline CDR1 is MDHEN and CDR2 is SYDVKM. V gave up 3 bases and J gave up 4 bases, with 12 bases separating them. This CDR3 is CASSFDTLIYGYTF. CDR3 sequence (DNA): TGTGCCAGCAGTTTTGACACTCTGATCTATGGCTACACCTTC.

The V call is TRBV19, the J call TRBJ2-7; the D gene is possibly TRBD2 (6 bases). The V gene's germline CDR1 is LNHDA and CDR2 SQIVND (reference sequence). Trimming took off 1 base at V and 3 bases at J, with 16 bases between the two ends. The CDR3 is 16 residues long. The DNA for the CDR3 is TGTGCCAGTAGTATAGCGGGGTTCGCGGGGTTCTACGAGCAGTACTTC. It is translated as CASSIAGFAGFYEQYF.

This clone was counted a few times. The rearrangement links TRBV27 to TRBJ2-2; D gene uncertain. V dropped 8 bases and J dropped 0 bases, with 7 bases sitting between them. The CDR3 extends over 13 amino acids. Germline V gene sequence: CDR1 MNHEY, CDR2 SMNVEV (reference sequence). CDR3 in amino acids: CASGQTNTGELFF. For the CDR3, the DNA is TGTGCCAGCGGCCAGACGAACACCGGGGAGCTGTTTTTT.

This chain links TRBV29-1 with TRBJ1-1; 10 nucleotides match TRBD1. J was trimmed by 11 bases and V by 6 bases; bases with no gene match: 9. The CDR3 consists of 12 residues. Germline CDR1 SQVTM, CDR2 ANQGSEA. CDR3 nucleotides: TGCAGCGTCGAACCGGGACAGGGGAGTGCTTTCTTT. Its protein product is CSVEPGQGSAFF.

CDR3 residues: CASRNRDVDTGELFF. The CDR3 DNA reads TGTGCCAGCAGAAACCGGGATGTGGACACCGGGGAGCTGTTTTTT. The V and J genes are TRBV6-5 and TRBJ2-2, with a possible D match to TRBD2 (5 bases). The germline CDR1 and CDR2 sequences are MNHEY and SVGAGI. This CDR3 has 15 amino acids. Trimming cost V 6 bases and J 3 bases, with 14 bases left between them.

The chain is built from TRBV5-1 and TRBJ1-1, with D possibly TRBD1 on 6 matching bases. The germline V and J ends were trimmed by 4 bases and 4 bases, with 11 bases remaining between them. The CDR3 spans 13 residues. The germline gives CDR1 SGHRS, CDR2 YFSETQ. The CDR3, as DNA: TGCGCCAGCAGCCAGGGGTTCGTCACTGAAGCTTTCTTT. It is translated as CASSQGFVTEAFF.

The count of this clone is one. The DNA of the CDR3 is TGTGCCAGCAGTACAATGGAGGGAGTTGTATCCCCCCTCCACTTT. As protein: CASSTMEGVVSPLHF. This sequence joins TRBV28 and TRBJ1-6, with D unclear. This CDR3 spans 15 amino acids. V was clipped by 5 bases and J by 13 bases, with 21 bases between them. Germline-derived CDR1 and CDR2 are MDHEN and SYDVKM.

The chain couples TRBV7-9 to TRBJ1-2; tentative D call: TRBD1 (6 bases). From germline, CDR1 is SEHNR and CDR2 FQNEAQ (reference sequence). The CDR3 runs to 14 residues. With 5 bases removed from V and 3 bases from J, the gap between germline ends came to 13 bases. CDR3 amino acids: CASSITQGHYGYTF. DNA of the CDR3: TGTGCCAGCAGCATAACACAGGGTCACTATGGCTACACCTTC.

The chain joins TRBV28 to TRBJ1-1; TRBD1 agrees at 8 bases. V lost 7 bases to trimming and J lost 4 bases; unmatched junction nucleotides: 17. This CDR3 is 17 amino acids long. Germline CDR1 and CDR2: MDHEN and SYDVKM. The CDR3 DNA reads as TGTGCCAGCACCGAGCCACCCGGGACAGGCCGTCGCACTGAAGCTTTCTTT. It yields the protein CASTEPPGTGRRTEAFF. Filled out from reference TRBV28 and TRBJ1-1, the complete variable domain reads DVKVTQSSRYLVKRTGEKVFLECVQDMDHENMFWYRQDPGLGLRLIYFSYDVKMKEKGDIPEGYSVSREKKERFSLILESASTNQTSMYLCASTEPPGTGRRTEAFFGQGTRLTVV.

The rearrangement joins TRBV4-1 to TRBJ2-7; D is uncertain. The germline gives CDR1 MGHRA, CDR2 YSYEKL. V was pared by 0 bases and J by 0 bases, with 9 bases between. This CDR3 is 15 amino acids long. Here the CDR3 DNA reads TGCGCCAGCAGCCAAGAGCAGGTCATCTCCTACGAGCAGTACTTC. Translating it yields CASSQEQVISYEQYF.

This clone was picked up one time. The chain combines TRBV5-6 with TRBJ2-2; D unresolved. The germline CDR1 and CDR2 sequences are SGHDT and YYEEEE. The V and J ends lost 5 bases and 1 base respectively, with 12 bases between them. The CDR3 runs 15 residues. The CDR3: CASSRGTVNTGELFF. CDR3 nucleotide sequence: TGTGCCAGCAGTCGTGGTACGGTGAACACCGGGGAGCTGTTTTTT.

The chain is built from TRBV12-3 or TRBV12-4 and TRBJ1-1; D is possibly TRBD1 (6 bases). The CDR3 consists of 13 residues. V lost 5 bases to trimming and J lost 4 bases, with 11 bases between them. As DNA, the CDR3 is TGTGCCAGCAGTCATGCAGGGGCCACTGAAGCTTTCTTT. Residues: CASSHAGATEAFF.

This clone has only one observation. The chain joins TRBV30 to TRBJ2-3, with D maybe TRBD2 (7 bases). V was clipped by 2 bases and J by 1 base, with 13 bases between them. CDR1 is GTSNPN and CDR2 is SVGIG in the germline V gene (reference sequence). There are 15 residues in the CDR3. The CDR3 is CAWSRVGGGTDTQYF. The DNA of the CDR3 is TGTGCCTGGAGTAGAGTAGGGGGGGGCACAGATACGCAGTATTTT. The whole variable domain, filled in from reference TRBV30 and TRBJ2-3, reads SQTIHQWPATLVQPVGSPLSLECTVEGTSNPNLYWYRQAAGRGLQLLFYSVGIGQISSEVPQNLSASRPQDRQFILSSKKLLLSDSGFYLCAWSRVGGGTDTQYFGPGTRLTVL.

Details on this clone: Its ends do not fully match the called genes, so a read error is possible. This rearrangement joins TRBV2 to TRBJ1-6, with 7 bases that match TRBD1. The CDR3 extends over 15 amino acids. Looked up from germline, CDR1 is SNHLY and CDR2 is FYNNEI. Here the CDR3 reads CASREGTVVNSPLHF. The CDR3 nucleotides are TGTGCCAGCAGGGAAGGGACAGTTGTTAATTCACCCCTCCACTTT.

The chain recombines TRBV4-1 with TRBJ2-5, with a weak D call TRBD2 (5 bases). There are 12 residues in the CDR3. Germline CDR1 reads MGHRA; CDR2 reads YSYEKL. V lost 4 bases, J lost 5 bases, and 8 bases lay in between. The CDR3 here is CASSPRGETQYF. The CDR3 region has the DNA TGCGCCAGCAGCCCCCGGGGTGAGACCCAGTACTTC.

The CDR3 DNA is TGTGCCAGTAGTATGCGGGGATACGCACGGCCTTACGAGCAGTACTTC. The encoded protein is CASSMRGYARPYEQYF. This chain connects TRBV19 to TRBJ2-7, with D tentatively TRBD2 (6 bases). The CDR3 has 16 amino acids. Germline V gives CDR1 LNHDA, CDR2 SQIVND (reference sequence). The V and J ends lost 3 bases and 4 bases respectively, with 19 bases between them. The full variable domain, rest sourced from reference TRBV19 and TRBJ2-7, is DGGITQSPKYLFRKEGQNVTLSCEQNLNHDAMYWYRQDPGQGLRLIYYSQIVNDFQKGDIAEGYSVSREKKESFPLTVTSAQKNPTAFYLCASSMRGYARPYEQYFGPGTRLTVT.

The chain is built from TRBV28 and TRBJ1-5, with 7 bases lining up with TRBD1. CDR3 length: 17 amino acids. The V and J ends lost 5 bases and 0 bases, in that order; junction bases with no gene match: 10. The germline gives CDR1 MDHEN, CDR2 SYDVKM. CDR3 sequence (DNA): TGTGCCAGCAGTGGACAGGCTGCTTCGAATAGCAATCAGCCCCAGCATTTT. Residues: CASSGQAASNSNQPQHF.

The chain combines TRBV2 with TRBJ2-2, with 7 bases fitting TRBD2. This CDR3 is 14 amino acids long. The V gene end was trimmed by 8 bases and the J gene end by 2 bases; junction bases not matched to a gene: 5. Per the germline V gene, CDR1 is SNHLY and CDR2 is FYNNEI. The CDR3 region has the DNA TGTGCCAGCCGGCTAGCGGACAACACCGGGGAGCTGTTTTTT. Its translation: CASRLADNTGELFF.

This sequence joins TRBV20-1 and TRBJ2-1, with TRBD2 matching 7 bases. The CDR3 spans 14 residues. In germline, CDR1 is DFQATT, CDR2 SNEGSKA (reference sequence). V lost 3 bases, J lost 3 bases, and 5 bases stayed unmatched. This chain's CDR3 is CSASRASGYNEQFF. CDR3 sequence (DNA): TGCAGTGCTAGTAGGGCTAGCGGCTACAATGAGCAGTTCTTC.

This clone appeared once. This chain connects TRBV6-4 to TRBJ1-1; D uncertain. The ends were cut back, 3 bases at V and 0 bases at J, with 5 bases in the middle. Germline values: CDR1 MRHNA, CDR2 SNTAGT. This CDR3 region has 13 residues. The CDR3 region is CASSDGLNTEAFF. CDR3 nucleotide sequence: TGTGCCAGCAGTGATGGGCTGAACACTGAAGCTTTCTTT.

V usage is TRBV2 and J usage is TRBJ2-3, with D possibly being TRBD2 (5 bases). Germline-derived CDR1 and CDR2 are SNHLY and FYNNEI. Trimming pared 6 bases from V and 1 base from J, leaving 14 bases between. There are 15 residues in the CDR3. The CDR3 reads CASRSSGSRTDTQYF. The CDR3 DNA is TGTGCCAGCAGATCCTCGGGGTCGCGCACAGATACGCAGTATTTT. Variable domain in full (rest from reference TRBV2 and TRBJ2-3): EPEVTQTPSHQVTQMGQEVILRCVPISNHLYFYWYRQILGQKVEFLVSFYNNEISEKSEIFDDQFSVERPDGSNFTLKIRSTKLEDSAMYFCASRSSGSRTDTQYFGPGTRLTVL.

The chain recombines TRBV15 with TRBJ1-1; the match to TRBD1 covers 7 bases. Germline values: CDR1 LNHNV, CDR2 YYDKDF (reference sequence). The V and J ends lost 1 base and 4 bases, in that order; junction bases with no gene match: 12. The CDR3 sequence is 17 residues long. The CDR3 region is CATSRGGGAGGSTEAFF. The CDR3 DNA follows: TGTGCCACCAGCAGAGGCGGCGGGGCAGGGGGTAGCACTGAAGCTTTCTTT.

V usage is TRBV14 and J usage is TRBJ1-4; D is uncertain. The CDR3 is made up of 13 amino acids. V shed 0 bases and J shed 7 bases, with 6 bases lying between them. CDR1 and CDR2 from the germline V gene are SGHDN and FVKESK. The CDR3 bases are TGTGCCAGCAGCCAAGATCTACGTGAAAAACTGTTTTTT. Its translation is CASSQDLREKLFF.

The V call is TRBV6-5, the J call TRBJ2-7; 11 bases map to TRBD1. CDR1 MNHEY and CDR2 SVGAGI come from the germline V gene. J lost 5 bases, V lost 2 bases, and 8 bases had no gene match. The CDR3 totals 16 residues. CDR3 amino acids: CASSYDRDRGLDEQYF. CDR3 sequence (DNA): TGTGCCAGCAGTTACGACAGGGACAGGGGGTTAGACGAGCAGTACTTC.